Listed below are T cell receptor beta chains from one sample, sequenced in a study of cytomegalovirus exposure and HLA in healthy donors. Some clones are missing from TCRdb's copy, which holds only in-frame ones; the method was immunoSEQ multiplex PCR. The data contain about 160,000 clones, 60% to 85% of them singletons. Material: PBMCs. All receptors derive from a woman between 45 and 65 years old in good health and CMV-seropositive. Both conserved end residues are part of each CDR3. The order of the fields is J gene, clone size, V gene, D gene, CDR3 protein, CDR3 DNA. A D gene is named only where the DNA matches it firmly. Where a row states a size, it is once, few, many or the class of an expanded clone; other rows omit it.

J: TRBJ1-3; size: once; V: TRBV19; D: NA; CDR3: CASRAKSSSGNTIYF; DNA: TGTGCCAGTAGGGCCAAGTCCTCCTCTGGAAACACCATATATTTT
J: TRBJ2-5; size: NA; V: TRBV7-9; D: NA; CDR3: CASSLPPGETQYF; DNA: TGTGCCAGCAGCCTCCCACCGGGGGAGACCCAGTACTTC
J: TRBJ2-7; size: NA; V: TRBV27; D: TRBD2; CDR3: CASSYSGGEAYYEQYF; DNA: TGTGCCAGCAGTTACTCGGGGGGGGAGGCTTACTACGAGCAGTACTTC
J: TRBJ1-3; size: few; V: TRBV9; D: TRBD1; CDR3: CASKGQGDGNTIYF; DNA: TGTGCCAGCAAAGGACAGGGAGATGGAAACACCATATATTTT
J: TRBJ2-6; size: NA; V: TRBV27; D: NA; CDR3: CASSLLGANVLTF; DNA: TGTGCCAGCAGCCTTCTTGGGGCCAACGTCCTGACTTTC
J: TRBJ1-2; size: NA; V: TRBV6-1; D: NA; CDR3: CASRDSIPYGYTF; DNA: TGTGCCAGCAGGGACAGCATCCCTTATGGCTACACCTTC
J: TRBJ2-5; size: NA; V: TRBV7-9; D: NA; CDR3: CASSLGVALSETQYF; DNA: TGTGCCAGCAGCTTAGGAGTTGCTTTGTCGGAGACCCAGTACTTC
J: TRBJ2-7; size: NA; V: TRBV6-1; D: NA; CDR3: CASSEATWRQYF; DNA: TGTGCCAGCAGTGAAGCAACTTGGAGGCAGTACTTC
J: TRBJ2-3; size: NA; V: TRBV5-1; D: NA; CDR3: CASSSRQFSTDTQYF; DNA: TGCGCCAGCAGCTCCCGACAGTTTAGCACAGATACGCAGTATTTT
J: TRBJ2-1; size: NA; V: TRBV5-4; D: NA; CDR3: CASSLDSGNYNEQFF; DNA: TGTGCCAGCAGCTTGGATAGCGGAAACTACAATGAGCAGTTCTTC
J: TRBJ1-4; size: once; V: TRBV5-1; D: NA; CDR3: CASSLNSNEKLFF; DNA: TGCGCCAGCAGCTTAAACAGTAATGAAAAACTGTTTTTT
J: TRBJ2-7; size: once; V: TRBV15; D: NA; CDR3: CATSSVSQAYEQYF; DNA: TGTGCCACCAGCAGTGTCAGTCAGGCCTACGAGCAGTACTTC
J: TRBJ1-1; size: NA; V: TRBV6-5; D: NA; CDR3: CAGGKGSQTEAFF; DNA: TGTGCCGGGGGGAAAGGGTCGCAAACTGAAGCTTTCTTT
J: TRBJ1-1; size: NA; V: TRBV5-8; D: NA; CDR3: CASSFYRGSTEAFF; DNA: TGTGCCAGCAGCTTTTATCGGGGGAGCACTGAAGCTTTCTTT
J: TRBJ2-1; size: once; V: TRBV7-9; D: NA; CDR3: CASSLRGEQFF; DNA: TGTGCCAGCAGCTTAAGAGGTGAGCAGTTCTTC
J: TRBJ1-2; size: NA; V: TRBV28; D: TRBD1; CDR3: CASSRQGGGYTF; DNA: TGTGCCAGCAGTAGACAGGGGGGTGGCTACACCTTC
J: TRBJ1-2; size: NA; V: TRBV29-1; D: NA; CDR3: CSVGEGAGYTF; DNA: TGCAGCGTTGGTGAAGGGGCTGGCTACACCTTC
J: TRBJ1-5; size: NA; V: TRBV5-1; D: NA; CDR3: CASSLYSGADQPQHF; DNA: TGCGCCAGCAGCTTGTATTCAGGGGCCGATCAGCCCCAGCATTTT
J: TRBJ1-3; size: NA; V: TRBV9; D: NA; CDR3: CASSAQRGLGNTIYF; DNA: TGTGCCAGCAGCGCCCAGAGGGGGTTGGGAAACACCATATATTTT
J: TRBJ2-5; size: NA; V: TRBV11-2; D: NA; CDR3: CASSLRGIQLFQETQYF; DNA: TGTGCCAGCAGCCTCCGGGGGATACAGCTCTTCCAAGAGACCCAGTACTTC
J: TRBJ2-3; size: NA; V: TRBV5-4; D: NA; CDR3: CASSLDRLSTDTQYF; DNA: TGTGCCAGCAGCTTGGATCGTTTGTCCACAGATACGCAGTATTTT
J: TRBJ1-2; size: once; V: TRBV15; D: TRBD1; CDR3: CATSTRDRGLGYTF; DNA: TGTGCCACCAGCACGCGGGACAGGGGCCTTGGCTACACCTTC
J: TRBJ2-7; size: once; V: TRBV7-2; D: NA; CDR3: CASSLSLYEQYF; DNA: TGTGCCAGCAGCTTGAGTCTTTACGAGCAGTACTTC
J: TRBJ2-2; size: once; V: TRBV6-5; D: TRBD1; CDR3: CASSLQGFGELFF; DNA: TGTGCCAGCAGCCTACAGGGGTTCGGGGAGCTGTTTTTT
J: TRBJ1-1; size: NA; V: TRBV30; D: TRBD1; CDR3: CAWSVTGDTEAFF; DNA: TGTGCCTGGAGTGTAACAGGGGACACTGAAGCTTTCTTT
J: TRBJ2-1; size: NA; V: TRBV2; D: NA; CDR3: CASSPDSGDEQFF; DNA: TGTGCCAGCAGTCCCGATAGCGGAGATGAGCAGTTCTTC
J: TRBJ1-2; size: NA; V: TRBV2; D: TRBD1; CDR3: CASSRDRVYGYTF; DNA: TGTGCCAGCAGTAGGGACAGGGTTTACGGCTACACCTTC
J: TRBJ2-7; size: many; V: TRBV6-1; D: NA; CDR3: CASSDSYEQYF; DNA: TGTGCCAGCAGTGACAGTTACGAGCAGTACTTC
J: TRBJ2-7; size: NA; V: TRBV6-1; D: NA; CDR3: CASSVGPVNYEQYF; DNA: TGTGCCAGCAGTGTGGGGCCAGTTAACTACGAGCAGTACTTC
J: TRBJ1-1; size: NA; V: TRBV18; D: NA; CDR3: CASSPLQTGQGGAFF; DNA: TGTGCCAGCTCACCTCTTCAAACAGGACAAGGTGGAGCTTTCTTT
J: TRBJ2-3; size: NA; V: TRBV4-1; D: NA; CDR3: CASSQIQGRLNTQYF; DNA: TGCGCCAGCAGCCAGATACAGGGTAGGTTAAATACGCAGTATTTT
J: TRBJ1-1; size: NA; V: TRBV29-1; D: TRBD1; CDR3: CSVDRGLTEAFF; DNA: TGCAGCGTCGACAGGGGGCTGACTGAAGCTTTCTTT
J: TRBJ1-5; size: few; V: TRBV2; D: NA; CDR3: CASSKDKGYSNQPQHF; DNA: TGTGCCAGCAGCAAGGACAAGGGCTATAGCAATCAGCCCCAGCATTTT
J: TRBJ2-1; size: NA; V: TRBV7-3; D: TRBD2; CDR3: CASSLGTSGGLSYNEQFF; DNA: TGTGCCAGCAGCTTAGGGACTAGCGGGGGCCTCTCCTACAATGAGCAGTTCTTC
J: TRBJ1-1; size: few; V: TRBV6-6; D: TRBD1; CDR3: CASSYSGTGGEAFF; DNA: TGTGCCAGCAGTTACTCGGGGACAGGGGGTGAAGCTTTCTTT
J: TRBJ1-1; size: once; V: TRBV30; D: TRBD1; CDR3: CAWGDRGTEAFF; DNA: TGTGCCTGGGGAGACAGGGGCACTGAAGCTTTCTTT
J: TRBJ2-7; size: once; V: TRBV13; D: TRBD1; CDR3: CASSRDSIAYEQYF; DNA: TGTGCCAGCAGCCGGGACAGTATCGCCTACGAGCAGTACTTC
J: TRBJ1-4; size: many; V: TRBV7-9; D: TRBD1; CDR3: CATEQGAEKLFF; DNA: TGTGCCACGGAACAGGGGGCTGAAAAACTGTTTTTT
J: TRBJ2-3; size: NA; V: TRBV7-2; D: TRBD1; CDR3: CASSLVTGEDTQYF; DNA: TGTGCCAGCAGCTTAGTTACAGGGGAGGATACGCAGTATTTT
J: TRBJ2-1; size: NA; V: TRBV29-1; D: TRBD1; CDR3: CSVEKLGQGYNEQFF; DNA: TGCAGCGTTGAAAAGTTGGGACAGGGCTACAATGAGCAGTTCTTC
J: TRBJ1-3; size: NA; V: TRBV9; D: NA; CDR3: CASSASGALSGNTIYF; DNA: TGTGCCAGCAGCGCCTCAGGGGCCCTCTCTGGAAACACCATATATTTT
J: TRBJ1-1; size: NA; V: TRBV5-1; D: NA; CDR3: CASSRGALMNTEAFF; DNA: TGCGCCAGCAGCCGGGGGGCCCTAATGAACACTGAAGCTTTCTTT
J: TRBJ1-2; size: once; V: TRBV10-2; D: NA; CDR3: CASSAGVEYPPGYTF; DNA: TGCGCCAGCAGTGCCGGGGTCGAATACCCCCCTGGCTACACCTTC
J: TRBJ2-3; size: NA; V: TRBV5-1; D: TRBD2; CDR3: CASSSRSSGGAPDTQYF; DNA: TGCGCCAGCAGCTCCCGATCTAGCGGGGGGGCCCCAGATACGCAGTATTTT
J: TRBJ2-5; size: NA; V: TRBV5-4; D: TRBD2; CDR3: CASSFAGDGKTQYF; DNA: TGTGCCAGCAGCTTCGCGGGGGACGGAAAGACCCAGTACTTC
J: TRBJ2-4; size: NA; V: TRBV29-1; D: NA; CDR3: CSVLIVPKNIQYF; DNA: TGCAGCGTTCTAATAGTACCCAAAAACATTCAGTACTTC
J: TRBJ2-7; size: NA; V: TRBV2; D: TRBD1; CDR3: CASSRTKTGGEQYF; DNA: TGTGCCAGCAGCCGTACGAAGACAGGGGGCGAGCAGTACTTC
J: TRBJ1-5; size: NA; V: TRBV7-2; D: NA; CDR3: CASSGGGQPQHF; DNA: TGTGCCAGCAGCGGGGGAGGTCAGCCCCAGCATTTT
J: TRBJ2-3; size: NA; V: TRBV27; D: NA; CDR3: CASSITVGADTQYF; DNA: TGTGCCAGCAGTATAACGGTCGGGGCAGATACGCAGTATTTT